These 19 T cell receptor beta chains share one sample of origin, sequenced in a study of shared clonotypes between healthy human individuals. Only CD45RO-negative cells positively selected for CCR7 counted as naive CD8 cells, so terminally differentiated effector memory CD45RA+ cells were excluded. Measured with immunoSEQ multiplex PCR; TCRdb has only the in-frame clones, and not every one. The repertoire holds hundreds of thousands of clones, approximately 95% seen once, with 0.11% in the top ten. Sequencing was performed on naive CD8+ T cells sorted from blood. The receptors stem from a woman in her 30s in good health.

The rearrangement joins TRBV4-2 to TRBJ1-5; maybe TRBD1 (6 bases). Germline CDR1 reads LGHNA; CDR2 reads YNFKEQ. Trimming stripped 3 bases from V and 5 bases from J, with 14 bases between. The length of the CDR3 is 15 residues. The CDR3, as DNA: TGTGCCAGCAGCCATGGGATGGGGACATATCAGCCCCAGCATTTT. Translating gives CASSHGMGTYQPQHF.

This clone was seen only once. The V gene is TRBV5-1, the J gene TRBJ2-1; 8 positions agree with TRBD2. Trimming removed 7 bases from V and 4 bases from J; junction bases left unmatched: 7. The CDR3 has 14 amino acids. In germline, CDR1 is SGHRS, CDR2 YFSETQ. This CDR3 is CASHSGRGYNEQFF. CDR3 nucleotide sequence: TGCGCCAGCCACAGCGGGAGAGGGTACAATGAGCAGTTCTTC.

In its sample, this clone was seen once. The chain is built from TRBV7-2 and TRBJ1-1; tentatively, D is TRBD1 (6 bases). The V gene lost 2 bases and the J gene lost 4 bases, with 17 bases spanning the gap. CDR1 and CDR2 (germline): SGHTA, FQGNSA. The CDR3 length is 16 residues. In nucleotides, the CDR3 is TGTGCCAGCAGCTTAATGCACGGCAGGGGTGGCACTGAAGCTTTCTTT. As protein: CASSLMHGRGGTEAFF.

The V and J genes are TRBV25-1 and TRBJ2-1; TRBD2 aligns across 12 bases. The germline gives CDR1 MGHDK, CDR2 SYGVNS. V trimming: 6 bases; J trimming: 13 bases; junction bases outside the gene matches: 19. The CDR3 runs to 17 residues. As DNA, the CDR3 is TGTGCCAGCAGGCACCTCCCTAGCGGGAGGGCCTTCGTGGAACAGTTCTTC. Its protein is CASRHLPSGRAFVEQFF.

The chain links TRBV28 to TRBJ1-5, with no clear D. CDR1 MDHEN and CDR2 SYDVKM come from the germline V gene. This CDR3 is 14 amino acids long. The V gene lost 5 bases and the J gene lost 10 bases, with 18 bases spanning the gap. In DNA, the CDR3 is TGTGCCAGCAGTCTGACCACTTCGAGGGATCCCCAGCATTTT. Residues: CASSLTTSRDPQHF.

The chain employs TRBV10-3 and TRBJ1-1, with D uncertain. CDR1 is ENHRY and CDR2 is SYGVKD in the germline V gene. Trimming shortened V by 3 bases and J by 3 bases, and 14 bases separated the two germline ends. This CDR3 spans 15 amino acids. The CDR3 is CAISEGGIGDTEAFF. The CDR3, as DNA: TGTGCCATCAGTGAAGGTGGCATTGGGGACACTGAAGCTTTCTTT.

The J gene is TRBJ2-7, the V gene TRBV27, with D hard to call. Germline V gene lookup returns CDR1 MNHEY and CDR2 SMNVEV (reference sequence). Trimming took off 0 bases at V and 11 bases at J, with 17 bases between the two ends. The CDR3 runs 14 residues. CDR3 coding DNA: TGTGCCAGCAGTTTATCAGTTTTCGGCCATAGAGAGTACTTC. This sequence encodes CASSLSVFGHREYF.

In DNA, the CDR3 is TGTGCCAGCAGCTTAAGGTCCACCCTCTTGGTCGAGCAGTACTTC. It codes for CASSLRSTLLVEQYF. The V and J genes are TRBV7-2 and TRBJ2-7, with D hard to call. From germline, CDR1 is SGHTA and CDR2 FQGNSA. The germline V and J ends were trimmed by 2 bases and 6 bases, with 17 bases remaining between them. This CDR3 is built from 15 residues.

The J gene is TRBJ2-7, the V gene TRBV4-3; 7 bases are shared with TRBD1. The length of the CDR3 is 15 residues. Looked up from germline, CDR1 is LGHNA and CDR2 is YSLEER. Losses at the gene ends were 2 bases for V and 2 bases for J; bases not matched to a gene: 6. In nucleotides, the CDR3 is TGCGCCAGCAGCCAATCAACAGGGGCCGCCTACGAGCAGTACTTC. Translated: CASSQSTGAAYEQYF.

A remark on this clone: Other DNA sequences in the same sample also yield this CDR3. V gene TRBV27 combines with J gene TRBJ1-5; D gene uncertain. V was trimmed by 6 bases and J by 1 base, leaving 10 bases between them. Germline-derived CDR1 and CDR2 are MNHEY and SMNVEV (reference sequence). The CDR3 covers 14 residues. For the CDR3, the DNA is TGTGCCAGCAGCTGGGGAGGGAGCAATCAGCCCCAGCATTTT. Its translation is CASSWGGSNQPQHF.

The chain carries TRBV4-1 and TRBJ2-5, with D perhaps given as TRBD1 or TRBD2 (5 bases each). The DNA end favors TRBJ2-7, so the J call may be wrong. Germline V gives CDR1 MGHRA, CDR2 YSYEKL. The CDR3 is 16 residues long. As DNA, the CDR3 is TGCGCCAGCAGCCACGGGGACGGCCTTAGCTCCTACGAGCAGTACTTC. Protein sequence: CASSHGDGLSSYEQYF.

CDR3 protein: CASSLVWGTPSETQYF. CDR3 DNA sequence: TGTGCCAGCAGCTTAGTTTGGGGTACGCCGTCTGAGACCCAGTACTTC. The chain recombines TRBV7-9 with TRBJ2-5; D unresolved. Trimming took off 1 base at V and 5 bases at J, with 17 bases between the two ends. The CDR3 sequence is 16 residues long. Germline V gene sequence: CDR1 SEHNR, CDR2 FQNEAQ (reference sequence). Filled out from reference TRBV7-9 and TRBJ2-5, the complete variable domain reads DTGVSQNPRHKITKRGQNVTFRCDPISEHNRLYWYRQTLGQGPEFLTYFQNEAQLEKSRLLSDRFSAERPKGSFSTLEIQRTEQGDSAMYLCASSLVWGTPSETQYFGPGTRLLVL.

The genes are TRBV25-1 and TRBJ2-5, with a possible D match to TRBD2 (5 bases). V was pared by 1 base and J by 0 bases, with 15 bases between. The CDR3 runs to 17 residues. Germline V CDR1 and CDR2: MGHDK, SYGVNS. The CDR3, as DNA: TGTGCCAGCAGTGAATCTCGAAGGAGAGGGTACCAAGAGACCCAGTACTTC. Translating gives CASSESRRRGYQETQYF. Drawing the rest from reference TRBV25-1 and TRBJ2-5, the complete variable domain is EADIYQTPRYLVIGTGKKITLECSQTMGHDKMYWYQQDPGMELHLIHYSYGVNSTEKGDLSSESTVSRIRTEHFPLTLESARPSHTSQYLCASSESRRRGYQETQYFGPGTRLLVL.

The CDR3 spells CASSEMGGTGELFF. In DNA, the CDR3 is TGTGCCAGCAGTGAAATGGGGGGGACCGGGGAGCTGTTTTTT. The chain employs TRBV2 and TRBJ2-2; 7 bases match TRBD2. The V gene's germline CDR1 is SNHLY and CDR2 FYNNEI. With V trimmed by 2 bases and J by 5 bases, 2 bases remained unmatched. CDR3 length equals 14 residues. Full variable domain (missing parts from reference TRBV2 and TRBJ2-2): EPEVTQTPSHQVTQMGQEVILRCVPISNHLYFYWYRQILGQKVEFLVSFYNNEISEKSEIFDDQFSVERPDGSNFTLKIRSTKLEDSAMYFCASSEMGGTGELFFGEGSRLTVL.

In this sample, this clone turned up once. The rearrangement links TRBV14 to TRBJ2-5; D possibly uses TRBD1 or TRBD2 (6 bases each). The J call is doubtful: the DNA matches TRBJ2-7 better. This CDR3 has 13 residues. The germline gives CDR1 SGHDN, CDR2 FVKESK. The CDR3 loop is CASSHGGGYEQYF. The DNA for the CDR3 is TGTGCCAGCAGCCACGGGGGCGGCTACGAGCAGTACTTC.

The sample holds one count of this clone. CDR3 bases: TGTGCCAGCAGGGAGGGACTAGCGGGATTCTACGAGCAGTACTTC. As protein: CASREGLAGFYEQYF. V is TRBV27 and J is TRBJ2-7; 13 nucleotides agree with TRBD2. The CDR3 sequence is 15 residues long. CDR1 is MNHEY and CDR2 is SMNVEV in the germline V gene (reference sequence). V lost 6 bases, J lost 3 bases, and 5 bases stayed unmatched.

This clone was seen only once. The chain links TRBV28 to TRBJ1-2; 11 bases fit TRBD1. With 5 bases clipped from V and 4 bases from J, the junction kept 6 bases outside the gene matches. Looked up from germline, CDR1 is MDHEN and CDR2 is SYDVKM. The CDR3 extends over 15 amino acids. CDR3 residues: CASSTGQGAGYGYTF. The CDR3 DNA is TGTGCCAGCAGTACCGGACAGGGGGCTGGCTATGGCTACACCTTC.

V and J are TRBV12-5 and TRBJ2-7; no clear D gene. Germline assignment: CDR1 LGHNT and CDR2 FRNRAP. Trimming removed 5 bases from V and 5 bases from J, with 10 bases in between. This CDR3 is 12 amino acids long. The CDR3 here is CASGMSFDEQYF. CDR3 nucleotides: TGTGCTAGTGGTATGTCTTTTGACGAGCAGTACTTC.

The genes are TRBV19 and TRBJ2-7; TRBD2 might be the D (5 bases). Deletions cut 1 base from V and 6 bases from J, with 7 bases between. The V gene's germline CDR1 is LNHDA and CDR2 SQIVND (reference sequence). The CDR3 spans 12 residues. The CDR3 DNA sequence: TGTGCCAGTAGTATAGGAGGACTCGAGCAGTACTTC. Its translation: CASSIGGLEQYF.